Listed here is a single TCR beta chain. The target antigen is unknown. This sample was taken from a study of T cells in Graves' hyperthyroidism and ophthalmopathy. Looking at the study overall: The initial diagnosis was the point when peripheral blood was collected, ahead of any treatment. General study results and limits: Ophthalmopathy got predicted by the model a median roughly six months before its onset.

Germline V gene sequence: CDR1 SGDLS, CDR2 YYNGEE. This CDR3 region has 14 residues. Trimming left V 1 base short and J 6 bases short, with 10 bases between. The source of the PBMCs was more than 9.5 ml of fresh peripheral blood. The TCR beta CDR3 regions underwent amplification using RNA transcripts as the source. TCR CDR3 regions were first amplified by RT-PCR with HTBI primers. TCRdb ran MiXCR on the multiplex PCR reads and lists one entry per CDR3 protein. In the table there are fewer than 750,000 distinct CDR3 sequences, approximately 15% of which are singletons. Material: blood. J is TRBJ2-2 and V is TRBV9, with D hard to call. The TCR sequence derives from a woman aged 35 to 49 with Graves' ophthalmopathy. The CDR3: CASSVLLGPGELFF. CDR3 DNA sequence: TGTGCCAGCAGCGTACTGCTGGGTCCCGGGGAGCTGTTTTTT.